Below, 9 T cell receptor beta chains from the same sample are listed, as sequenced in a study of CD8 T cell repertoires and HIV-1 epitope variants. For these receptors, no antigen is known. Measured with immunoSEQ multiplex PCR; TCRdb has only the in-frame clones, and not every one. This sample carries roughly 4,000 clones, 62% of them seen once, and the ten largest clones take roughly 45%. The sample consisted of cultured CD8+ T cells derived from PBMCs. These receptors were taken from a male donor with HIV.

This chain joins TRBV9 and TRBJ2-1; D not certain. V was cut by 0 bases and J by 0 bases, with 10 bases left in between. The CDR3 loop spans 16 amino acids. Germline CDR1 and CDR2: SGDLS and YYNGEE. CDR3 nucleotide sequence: TGTGCCAGCAGCGTAGAAGCCGGTAGCTCCTACAATGAGCAGTTCTTC. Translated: CASSVEAGSSYNEQFF.

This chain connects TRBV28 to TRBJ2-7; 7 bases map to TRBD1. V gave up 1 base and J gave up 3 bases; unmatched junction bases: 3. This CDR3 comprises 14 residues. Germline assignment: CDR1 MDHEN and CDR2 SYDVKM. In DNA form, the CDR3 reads TGTGCCAGCAGTTTATCAGGGGGAGACTACGAGCAGTACTTC. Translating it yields CASSLSGGDYEQYF.

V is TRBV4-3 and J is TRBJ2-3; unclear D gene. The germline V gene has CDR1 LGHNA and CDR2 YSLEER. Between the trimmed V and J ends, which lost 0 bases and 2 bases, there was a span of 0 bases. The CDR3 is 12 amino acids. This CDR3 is CASSQDTDTQYF. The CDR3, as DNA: TGCGCCAGCAGCCAAGACACAGATACGCAGTATTTT.

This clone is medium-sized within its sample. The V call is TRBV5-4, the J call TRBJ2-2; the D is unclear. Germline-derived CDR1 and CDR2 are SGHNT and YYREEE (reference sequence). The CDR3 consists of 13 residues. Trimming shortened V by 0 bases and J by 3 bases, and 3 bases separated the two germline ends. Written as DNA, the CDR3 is TGTGCCAGCAGCTTGGTCGACACCGGGGAGCTGTTTTTT. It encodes CASSLVDTGELFF.

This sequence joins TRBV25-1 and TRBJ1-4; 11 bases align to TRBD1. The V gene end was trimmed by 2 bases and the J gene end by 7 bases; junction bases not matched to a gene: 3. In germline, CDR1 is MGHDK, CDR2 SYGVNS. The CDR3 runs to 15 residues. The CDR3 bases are TGTGCCAGCAGTGAAGGACAGGGGGCGAGTGAAAAACTGTTTTTT. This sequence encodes CASSEGQGASEKLFF.

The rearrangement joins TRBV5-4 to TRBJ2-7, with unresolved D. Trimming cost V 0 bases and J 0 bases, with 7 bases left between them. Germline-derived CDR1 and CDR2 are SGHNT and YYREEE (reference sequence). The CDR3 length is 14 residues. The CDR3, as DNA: TGTGCCAGCAGCTTGGAGCCGGACTCCTACGAGCAGTACTTC. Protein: CASSLEPDSYEQYF.

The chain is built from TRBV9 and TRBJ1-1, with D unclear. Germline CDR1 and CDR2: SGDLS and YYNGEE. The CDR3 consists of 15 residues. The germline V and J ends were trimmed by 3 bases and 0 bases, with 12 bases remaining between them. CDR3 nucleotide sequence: TGTGCCAGCAGCGCCGGGGAGATTTTGAACACTGAAGCTTTCTTT. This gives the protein CASSAGEILNTEAFF.

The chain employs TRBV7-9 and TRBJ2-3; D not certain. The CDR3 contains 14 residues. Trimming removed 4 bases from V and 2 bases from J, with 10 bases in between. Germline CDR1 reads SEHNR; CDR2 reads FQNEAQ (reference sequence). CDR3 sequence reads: CASSSLRPTDTQYF. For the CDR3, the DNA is TGTGCCAGCAGCTCCCTGCGGCCCACAGATACGCAGTATTTT. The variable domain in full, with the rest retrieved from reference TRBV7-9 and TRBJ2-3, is DTGVSQNPRHKITKRGQNVTFRCDPISEHNRLYWYRQTLGQGPEFLTYFQNEAQLEKSRLLSDRFSAERPKGSFSTLEIQRTEQGDSAMYLCASSSLRPTDTQYFGPGTRLTVL.

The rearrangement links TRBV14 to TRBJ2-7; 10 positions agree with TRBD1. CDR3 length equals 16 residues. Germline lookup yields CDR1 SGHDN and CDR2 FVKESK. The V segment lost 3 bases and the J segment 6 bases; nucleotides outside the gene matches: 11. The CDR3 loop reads CASSQRTGTGASEQYF. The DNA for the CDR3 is TGTGCCAGCAGCCAGAGAACCGGGACAGGGGCCTCCGAGCAGTACTTC.